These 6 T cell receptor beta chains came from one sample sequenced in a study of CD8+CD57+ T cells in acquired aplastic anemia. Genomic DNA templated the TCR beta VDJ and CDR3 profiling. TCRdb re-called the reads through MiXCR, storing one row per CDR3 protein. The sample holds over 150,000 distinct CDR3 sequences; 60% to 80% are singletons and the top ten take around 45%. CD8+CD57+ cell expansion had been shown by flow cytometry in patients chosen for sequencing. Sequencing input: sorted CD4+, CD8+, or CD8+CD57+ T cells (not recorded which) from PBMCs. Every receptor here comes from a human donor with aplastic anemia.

The CDR3 loop reads CASSPSWYTIYF. CDR3 DNA sequence: TGTGCCAGCAGCCCATCGTGGTACACCATATATTTT. This chain uses TRBV11-2 with TRBJ1-3; D is ambiguous. The CDR3 consists of 12 residues. Germline loops: CDR1 SGHAT, CDR2 FQNNGV. With 5 bases removed from V and 8 bases from J, the gap between germline ends came to 10 bases.

The CDR3 here is CSGLLAGGQDTQYF. CDR3 nucleotide sequence: TGCAGCGGATTACTAGCGGGGGGTCAAGATACGCAGTATTTT. The chain couples TRBV29-1 to TRBJ2-3; 12 nucleotides line up with TRBD2. The V and J ends lost 7 bases and 5 bases, in that order; junction bases with no gene match: 7. The germline V gene encodes CDR1 SQVTM and CDR2 ANQGSEA. The CDR3 consists of 14 residues.

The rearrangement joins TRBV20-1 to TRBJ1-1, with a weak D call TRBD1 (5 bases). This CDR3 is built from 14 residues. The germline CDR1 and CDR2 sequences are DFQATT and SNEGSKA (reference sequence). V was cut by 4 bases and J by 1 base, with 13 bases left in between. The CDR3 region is CSAIKDGGNTEAFF. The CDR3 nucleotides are TGCAGTGCTATCAAGGACGGGGGGAACACTGAAGCTTTCTTT.

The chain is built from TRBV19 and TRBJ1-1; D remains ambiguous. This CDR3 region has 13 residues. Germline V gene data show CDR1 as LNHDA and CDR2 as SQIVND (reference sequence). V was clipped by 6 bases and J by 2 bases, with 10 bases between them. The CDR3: CASRRASNTEAFF. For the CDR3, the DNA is TGTGCCAGTAGACGGGCCTCTAACACTGAAGCTTTCTTT.

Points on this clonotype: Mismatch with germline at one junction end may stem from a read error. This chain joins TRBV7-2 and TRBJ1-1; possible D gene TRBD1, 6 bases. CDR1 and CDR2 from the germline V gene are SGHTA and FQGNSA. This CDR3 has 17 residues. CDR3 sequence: CASSPRVSQGWDTVAFF. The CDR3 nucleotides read TGTGCCAGCAGCCCAAGGGTCAGTCAGGGTTGGGACACTGTAGCTTTCTTT. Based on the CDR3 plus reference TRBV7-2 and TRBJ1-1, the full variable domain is GAGVSQSPSNKVTEKGKDVELRCDPISGHTALYWYRQSLGQGLEFLIYFQGNSAPDKSGLPSDRFSAERTGGSVSTLTIQRTQQEDSAVYLCASSPRVSQGWDTVAFFGQGTRLTVV.

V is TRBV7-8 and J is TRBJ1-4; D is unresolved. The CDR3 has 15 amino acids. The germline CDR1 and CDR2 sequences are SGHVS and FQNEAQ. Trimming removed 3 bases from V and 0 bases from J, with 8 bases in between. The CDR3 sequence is CASSLEGATNEKLFF. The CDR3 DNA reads TGTGCCAGCAGCTTGGAAGGCGCAACTAATGAAAAACTGTTTTTT.